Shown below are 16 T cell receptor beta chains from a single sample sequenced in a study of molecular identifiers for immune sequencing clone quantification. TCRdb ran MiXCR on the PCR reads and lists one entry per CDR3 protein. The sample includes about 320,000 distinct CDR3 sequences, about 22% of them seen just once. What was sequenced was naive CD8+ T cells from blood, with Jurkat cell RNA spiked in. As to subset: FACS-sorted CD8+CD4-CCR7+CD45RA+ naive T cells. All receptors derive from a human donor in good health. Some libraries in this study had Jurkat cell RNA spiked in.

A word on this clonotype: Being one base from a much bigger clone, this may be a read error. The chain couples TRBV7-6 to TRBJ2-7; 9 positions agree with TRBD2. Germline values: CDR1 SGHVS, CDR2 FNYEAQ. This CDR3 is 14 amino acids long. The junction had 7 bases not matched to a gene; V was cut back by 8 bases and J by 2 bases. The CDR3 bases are TGTGCCAGCTCGCGGGAGGGCCGAACCTACGAGCAGTACTTC. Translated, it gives CASSREGRTYEQYF.

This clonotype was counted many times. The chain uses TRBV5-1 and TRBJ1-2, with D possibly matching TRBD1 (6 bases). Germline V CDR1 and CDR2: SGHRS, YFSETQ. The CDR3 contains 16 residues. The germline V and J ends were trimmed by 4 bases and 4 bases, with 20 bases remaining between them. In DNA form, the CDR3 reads TGCGCCAGCAGCCCACACCCGGACAGCCCTTTCTATGGCTACACCTTC. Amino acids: CASSPHPDSPFYGYTF. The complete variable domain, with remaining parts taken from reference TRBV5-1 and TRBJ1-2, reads KAGVTQTPRYLIKTRGQQVTLSCSPISGHRSVSWYQQTPGQGLQFLFEYFSETQRNKGNFPGRFSGRQFSNSRSEMNVSTLELGDSALYLCASSPHPDSPFYGYTFGSGTRLTVV.

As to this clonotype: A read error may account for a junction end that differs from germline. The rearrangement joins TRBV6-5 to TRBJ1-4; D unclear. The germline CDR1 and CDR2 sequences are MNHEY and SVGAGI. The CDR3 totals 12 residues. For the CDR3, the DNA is TGTGCCAGCTCCCCGAACAATGAAAAACTGTCTTTT. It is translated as CASSPNNEKLSF.

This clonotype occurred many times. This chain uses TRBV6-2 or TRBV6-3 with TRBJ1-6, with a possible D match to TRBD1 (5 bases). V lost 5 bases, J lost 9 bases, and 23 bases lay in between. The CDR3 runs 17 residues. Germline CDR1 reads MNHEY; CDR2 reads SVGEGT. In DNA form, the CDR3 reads TGTGCCAGCAGTCATACAGTACGGGGCGCTTTTGGTTCACCCCTCCACTTT. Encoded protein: CASSHTVRGAFGSPLHF.

CDR3 sequence (DNA): TGTGCCAGCAGCCGGACTAGCGGGCGGGTAGATACGCAGTATTTT. Its translation is CASSRTSGRVDTQYF. The genes are TRBV9 and TRBJ2-3; 11 bases fit TRBD2. The germline gives CDR1 SGDLS, CDR2 YYNGEE. The CDR3 spans 15 residues. V dropped 4 bases and J dropped 5; count of bases not matched to a gene: 6.

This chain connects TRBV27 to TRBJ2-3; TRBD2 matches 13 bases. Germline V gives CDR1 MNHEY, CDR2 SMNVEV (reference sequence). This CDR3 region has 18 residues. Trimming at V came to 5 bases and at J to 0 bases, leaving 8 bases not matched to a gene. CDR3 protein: CASSRPGLAGESTDTQYF. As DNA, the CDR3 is TGTGCCAGCAGTCGCCCCGGACTAGCGGGGGAAAGCACAGATACGCAGTATTTT.

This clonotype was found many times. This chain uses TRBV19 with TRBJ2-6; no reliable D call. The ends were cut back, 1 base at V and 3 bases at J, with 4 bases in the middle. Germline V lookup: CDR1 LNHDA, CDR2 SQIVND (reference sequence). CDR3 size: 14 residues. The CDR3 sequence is CASSIVGGANVLTF. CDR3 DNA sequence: TGTGCCAGTAGTATAGTAGGTGGGGCCAACGTCCTGACTTTC.

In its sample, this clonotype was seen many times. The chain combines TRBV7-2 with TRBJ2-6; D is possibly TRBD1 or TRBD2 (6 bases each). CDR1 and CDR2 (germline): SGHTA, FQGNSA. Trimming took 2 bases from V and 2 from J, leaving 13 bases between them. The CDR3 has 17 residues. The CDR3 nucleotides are TGTGCCAGCAGCTTACAGGGGCGGGAAACTGGGGCCAACGTCCTGACTTTC. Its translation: CASSLQGRETGANVLTF.

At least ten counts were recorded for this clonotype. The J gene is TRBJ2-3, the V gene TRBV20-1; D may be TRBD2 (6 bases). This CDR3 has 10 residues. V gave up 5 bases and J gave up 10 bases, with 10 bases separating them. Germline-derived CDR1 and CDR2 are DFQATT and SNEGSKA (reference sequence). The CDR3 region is CSAPGGAQYF. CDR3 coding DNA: TGCAGTGCTCCCGGGGGTGCGCAGTATTTT.

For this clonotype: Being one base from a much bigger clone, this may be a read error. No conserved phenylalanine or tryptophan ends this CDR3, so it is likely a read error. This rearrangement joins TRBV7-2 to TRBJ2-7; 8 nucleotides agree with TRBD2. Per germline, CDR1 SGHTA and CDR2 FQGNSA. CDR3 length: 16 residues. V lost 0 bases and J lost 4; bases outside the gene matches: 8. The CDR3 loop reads CASSLAGTRGNYEQYL. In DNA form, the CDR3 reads TGTGCCAGCAGCTTAGCGGGGACTAGGGGGAATTACGAGCAGTACCTC.

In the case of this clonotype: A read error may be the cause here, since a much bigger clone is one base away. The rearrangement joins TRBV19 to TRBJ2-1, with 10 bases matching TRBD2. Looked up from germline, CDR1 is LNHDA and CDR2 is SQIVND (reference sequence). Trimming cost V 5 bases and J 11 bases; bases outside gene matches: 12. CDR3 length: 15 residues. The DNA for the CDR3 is TGTGCCAGTAGTTCGTCTAGCGGGGGTTTAAATAAGCAGTTCTTC. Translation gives CASSSSSGGLNKQFF.

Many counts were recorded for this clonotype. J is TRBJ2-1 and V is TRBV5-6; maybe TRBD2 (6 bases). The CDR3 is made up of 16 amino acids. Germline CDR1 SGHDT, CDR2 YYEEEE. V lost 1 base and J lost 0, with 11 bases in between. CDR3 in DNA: TGTGCCAGCAGCTTGCGGGGGTCGAGCTCCTACAATGAGCAGTTCTTC. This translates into CASSLRGSSSYNEQFF.

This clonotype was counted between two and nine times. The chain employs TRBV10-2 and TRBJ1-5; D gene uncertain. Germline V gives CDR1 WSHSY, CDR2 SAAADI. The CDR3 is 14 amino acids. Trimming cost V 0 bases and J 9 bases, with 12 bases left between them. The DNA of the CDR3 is TGCGCCAGCAGTGAGTCCGGCGGGGTCCGGCCCCAGCATTTT. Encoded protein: CASSESGGVRPQHF.

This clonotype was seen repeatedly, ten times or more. The chain's CDR3 is CASKNPGEQTEAFF. Written as DNA, the CDR3 is TGTGCCAGCAAAAATCCAGGGGAGCAAACTGAAGCTTTCTTT. V gene TRBV2 combines with J gene TRBJ1-1, with D possibly matching TRBD1 (6 bases). Germline V gives CDR1 SNHLY, CDR2 FYNNEI. Trimming removed 7 bases at V and 5 bases at J, with 17 bases between. The CDR3 is made up of 14 amino acids.

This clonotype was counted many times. CDR3 residues: CASTPSDSRNTGELFF. CDR3 bases: TGTGCCAGCACTCCCTCGGACAGCCGGAACACCGGGGAGCTGTTTTTT. This chain connects TRBV2 to TRBJ2-2; D may be TRBD1 (6 bases). From germline, CDR1 is SNHLY and CDR2 FYNNEI. V shed 7 bases and J shed 1 base, with 16 bases lying between them. The CDR3 has 16 residues. Combining the CDR3 with reference TRBV2 and TRBJ2-2 gives the whole variable domain EPEVTQTPSHQVTQMGQEVILRCVPISNHLYFYWYRQILGQKVEFLVSFYNNEISEKSEIFDDQFSVERPDGSNFTLKIRSTKLEDSAMYFCASTPSDSRNTGELFFGEGSRLTVL.

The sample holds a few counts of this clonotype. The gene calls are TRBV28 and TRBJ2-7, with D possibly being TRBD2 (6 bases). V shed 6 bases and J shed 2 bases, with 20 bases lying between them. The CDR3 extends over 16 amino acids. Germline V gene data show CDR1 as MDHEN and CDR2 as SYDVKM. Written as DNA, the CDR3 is TGTGCCAGCAGGACACCTGGCGGGACGGCAACCTACGAGCAGTACTTC. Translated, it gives CASRTPGGTATYEQYF.